Listed below are T cell receptor beta chains from one sample, sequenced in a study of PD-L1 blockade in urothelial cancer. The data were produced by immunoSEQ multiplex PCR, yet TCRdb's version contains in-frame clones alone and is incomplete. The sample carries 41,000 or so clones, about four fifths recorded once. The sample was PBMCs, taken around atezolizumab (anti-PD-L1) treatment. The receptors originated from a man aged 60-69 years with urothelial cancer. Both conserved end residues are part of each CDR3. The order of the fields is V gene, J gene, CDR3 length, clone size, D gene, CDR3 DNA, CDR3 protein. D genes are given only for firm matches. A clone size is listed for some rows: how often the clone was seen (once, few, many), or a class if it is expanded.

V: TRBV7-2; J: TRBJ1-6; length: 16; size: .; D: TRBD1; DNA: TGTGCCAGCAGCTTATACGAAGGGACAGTTTATTCACCCCTCCACTTT; CDR3: CASSLYEGTVYSPLHF
V: TRBV18; J: TRBJ2-1; length: 14; size: .; D: .; DNA: TGTGCCAGCTCACCGATCTCAGGGGTGAATGAGCAGTTCTTC; CDR3: CASSPISGVNEQFF
V: TRBV6-1; J: TRBJ2-5; length: 14; size: .; D: TRBD1; DNA: TGTGCCAGCAGTGCGGACAGGGGACAGGAGACCCAGTACTTC; CDR3: CASSADRGQETQYF
V: TRBV19; J: TRBJ1-5; length: 13; size: few; D: .; DNA: TGTGCCAGTATTGACGGGAGCAATCAGCCCCAGCATTTT; CDR3: CASIDGSNQPQHF
V: TRBV4-2; J: TRBJ1-1; length: 14; size: .; D: .; DNA: TGTGCCAGCAGCCAAGGGGGTAGGGGGACTGAAGCTTTCTTT; CDR3: CASSQGGRGTEAFF
V: TRBV2; J: TRBJ2-7; length: 10; size: .; D: TRBD2; DNA: TGTGCCACGCGGGGGAGGGAGCAGTACTTC; CDR3: CATRGREQYF
V: TRBV28; J: TRBJ2-3; length: 15; size: .; D: TRBD2; DNA: TGTGCCAGCAGCCCTATTGGGACTAGCGGGGATACGCAGTATTTT; CDR3: CASSPIGTSGDTQYF
V: TRBV5-6; J: TRBJ2-7; length: 14; size: .; D: TRBD1; DNA: TGTGCCAGCAGCAAGACAGGGGTGGCCTACGAGCAGTACTTC; CDR3: CASSKTGVAYEQYF
V: TRBV6-6; J: TRBJ1-2; length: 13; size: .; D: .; DNA: TGTGCCACATGCCTGACCGGGGGCTATGGCTACACCTTC; CDR3: CATCLTGGYGYTF
V: TRBV5-6; J: TRBJ1-3; length: 19; size: .; D: TRBD1; DNA: TGTGCCAGCAGCTTATCCGGGACAGGGCATTACCGCTCTGGAAACACCATATATTTT; CDR3: CASSLSGTGHYRSGNTIYF
V: TRBV23-1; J: TRBJ1-3; length: 19; size: few; D: TRBD1; DNA: TGCGCCAGCATACCGAGTACAGGGGATGGGGGAGATGCTGGAAACACCATATATTTT; CDR3: CASIPSTGDGGDAGNTIYF
V: TRBV2; J: TRBJ1-2; length: 11; size: .; D: .; DNA: TGTGCCAGCGGGAGGTACCGGAGCTACACCTTC; CDR3: CASGRYRSYTF
V: TRBV28; J: TRBJ1-5; length: 15; size: .; D: .; DNA: TGTGCCAGCAGTCGAGGGGTGGGGGGGCGGCAGCCCCAGCATTTT; CDR3: CASSRGVGGRQPQHF
V: TRBV5-1; J: TRBJ1-2; length: 15; size: .; D: TRBD1; DNA: TGCGCCAGCAGCTCGACCGGGACAGGGGCCGATGGCTACACCTTC; CDR3: CASSSTGTGADGYTF
V: TRBV5-1; J: TRBJ2-2; length: 15; size: few; D: .; DNA: TGCGCCAGCGGACCTCAGGGGTCCCCAACCGGGGAGCTGTTTTTT; CDR3: CASGPQGSPTGELFF
V: TRBV7-9; J: TRBJ1-5; length: 16; size: .; D: .; DNA: TGTGCCAGCAGCTTAGCGCACGGGGGGATCAATCAGCCCCAGCATTTT; CDR3: CASSLAHGGINQPQHF
V: TRBV29-1; J: TRBJ2-3; length: 12; size: .; D: TRBD2; DNA: TGCAGCGTAGGACTAGGAACGAGTACGCAGTATTTT; CDR3: CSVGLGTSTQYF
V: TRBV2; J: TRBJ2-2; length: 14; size: few; D: TRBD2; DNA: TGTGCCAGCAGGGTAGCCAGGGAGGGCGGGGAGCTGTTTTTT; CDR3: CASRVAREGGELFF
V: TRBV27; J: TRBJ2-7; length: 16; size: .; D: TRBD2; DNA: TGTGCCAGCAGTTTATACCCCGAGCGGGGGTTCTACGAGCAGTACTTC; CDR3: CASSLYPERGFYEQYF
V: TRBV6-5; J: TRBJ2-5; length: 15; size: .; D: TRBD2; DNA: TGTGCCAGCAGTCAGACTAGCGGGGAGGTGGGGACCCAGTACTTC; CDR3: CASSQTSGEVGTQYF
V: TRBV30; J: TRBJ1-2; length: 13; size: few; D: .; DNA: TGTGCCTGGAGTAGAGACAGGCCCTATGGCTACACCTTC; CDR3: CAWSRDRPYGYTF
V: TRBV7-8; J: TRBJ2-2; length: 16; size: .; D: .; DNA: TGTGCCAGCAGCATGGGCAAGGGTCCGGGGACCGGGGAGCTGTTTTTT; CDR3: CASSMGKGPGTGELFF
V: TRBV7-8; J: TRBJ1-2; length: 16; size: .; D: .; DNA: TGTGCCAGCAGCTTAGGATCTACAGGGCGGAACTATGGCTACACCTTC; CDR3: CASSLGSTGRNYGYTF
V: TRBV2; J: TRBJ2-7; length: 14; size: .; D: TRBD1; DNA: TGTGCCAGCAGTGAGGGGACAGGGCCCTACGAGCAGTACTTC; CDR3: CASSEGTGPYEQYF
V: TRBV5-6; J: TRBJ2-1; length: 16; size: .; D: TRBD1; DNA: TGTGCCAGCAGCTCCCTGCCAGGGGGCCGGGGAAATGAGCAGTTCTTC; CDR3: CASSSLPGGRGNEQFF